This TCR beta chain was found in a study of neoadjuvant anti-PD-1 for oral cavity cancer (dated by TCRdb to the early 2020s). Background for the entire study: Three to four biweekly doses of nivolumab at 3 mg/kg were mostly administered to patients before curative-intent surgical resection. A fourth nivolumab dose was given around day 43 to patients without progression, and definitive surgical resection was performed in those patients on days 50-56. Under RECIST 1.1, a patient counted as a responder if showing complete response, partial response or stable disease, and as a non-responder if showing progression. There were 12 patients in the parent correlative cohort, and the response rate was around 35%. What the study reported, not specific to this receptor: A higher pretreatment blood Treg/Th17 ratio correlated with both higher pretreatment blood TCRbeta clonality and lower post-treatment tumor TCRbeta clonality. The TCR analyses had only three patients in each response group, and the authors called for validation in larger cohorts. Greater tumor shrinkage was correlated with larger post-treatment sizes of preexisting intratumoral clones, suggesting that expansion of preexisting clones contributed to response.

Survey sequencing of tumors used two replicates per sample, and the tumor libraries mostly started from about 5.2 ug of input genomic DNA. The immunoSEQ hsTCRbeta kit was used to prepare TCRbeta libraries, following the manufacturer's instructions. The finished libraries were brought together in one pool at 2.5 to 3 nM, which was then read using an Illumina NovaSeq 6000 S4 flow cell. The study's own analysis went as follows. The immunoSEQ Analyzer handled quality control and preprocessing of the raw data. The analysis was restricted to productive rearrangements, with each unique CDR3 amino acid sequence defining a clonotype. Repertoire clonality was estimated as the Gini-Simpson index, computed with the R package tcR. Student's t test was used to compare Gini indices, and Pearson correlation was used to assess associations with tumor size change. TCRdb limited this immuneACCESS table to in-frame rearrangements with V and J called. A share of clones is missing; checked studies link under half to unresolved V genes, and the rest is unexplained. V and J calls plus clone size are reproduced from that table; the DNA served to infer D and trimming. This sample holds roughly 7,200 clones; 50% to 70% were observed only once. Clones ranked in the top ten supply approximately 6% of the sample.

The time point label on this specimen signifies: before neoadjuvant nivolumab. None of the patients had received prior systemic or radiation treatment, and all were newly diagnosed with stage II-IVA oral cavity squamous cell carcinoma. The cohort was composed of patients with HPV-negative, locally advanced oral cavity squamous cell carcinoma. The samples were obtained from a longitudinal correlative study of a single-arm phase II trial testing neoadjuvant nivolumab in oral cavity squamous cell carcinoma. Genomic DNA-based TCRbeta sequencing was performed on subject-matched pre- and post-treatment PBMCs and tumors from three responders and three non-responders. The Maxwell RSC DNA from Tissue kit was used to isolate genomic DNA from tumor tissue. Reading from cysteine to phenylalanine, the CDR3 counts 15 amino acids. The CDR3 DNA has 45 bases and is translated from base 1. Sequences SGHNT (CDR1) and YYREEE (CDR2) are obtained from the germline V gene (reference sequence). The junction carries 19 bases between V and J, which are trimmed by 5 bases and 4 bases respectively.

Comments on this clone: No cognate antigen has been identified for it. Base qualities are missing; no much larger clone stands one base away.

The specimen was tumor tissue, collected before nivolumab (anti-PD-1) treatment. This chain joins TRBV5-4 to TRBJ2-7; the D gene is possibly TRBD1 or TRBD2, with 5 bases matching each. The clonotype was recovered from a person between 35 and 79 years old with oral cavity squamous cell carcinoma. The CDR3 sequence is CASSLGASRSYEQYF. The DNA is TGTGCCAGCAGTCTCGGGGCTAGCAGATCGTACGAGCAGTACTTC.